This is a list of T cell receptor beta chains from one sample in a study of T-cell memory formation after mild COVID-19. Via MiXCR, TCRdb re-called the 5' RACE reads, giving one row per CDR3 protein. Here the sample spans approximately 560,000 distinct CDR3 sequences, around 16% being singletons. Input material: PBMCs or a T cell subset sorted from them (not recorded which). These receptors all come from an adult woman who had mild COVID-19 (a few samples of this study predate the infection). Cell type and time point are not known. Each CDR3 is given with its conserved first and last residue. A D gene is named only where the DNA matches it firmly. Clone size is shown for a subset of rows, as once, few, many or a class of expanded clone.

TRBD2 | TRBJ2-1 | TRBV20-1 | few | TGCAGTGCAGATCTAGCGGGAGGGCCTCGGGTCAATGAGCAGTTCTTC | CSADLAGGPRVNEQFF
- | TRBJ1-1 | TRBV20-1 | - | TGCAGTGCGAGGTCCGCTGGTATCATTGGCACTGAAGCTTTCTTT | CSARSAGIIGTEAFF
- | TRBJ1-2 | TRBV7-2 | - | TGTGCCAGCAGCTCCCGGGCAGCCAGGCTGGGTGGCTACACCTTC | CASSSRAARLGGYTF
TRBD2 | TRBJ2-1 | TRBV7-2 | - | TGTGCCAGCAGGGGGAGGGCCCGAGCTGGCAATGAGCAGTTCTTC | CASRGRARAGNEQFF
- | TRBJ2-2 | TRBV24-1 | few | TGTGCCACCAGTGATCGCACCGGGGAGCTGTTTTTT | CATSDRTGELFF
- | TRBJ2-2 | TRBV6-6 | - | TGTGCCAGCAGCGACTCTTTGCGACAGGATTCCCCCGGGGAGCTGTTTTTT | CASSDSLRQDSPGELFF
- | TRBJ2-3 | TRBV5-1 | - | TGCGCCAGCAGCATAGGCCACGGGGGGCTCGGCACAGATACGCAGTATTTT | CASSIGHGGLGTDTQYF
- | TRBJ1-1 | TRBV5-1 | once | TGCGCCAGCAGCTTAGACAGCAGCACTGAAGCTTTCTTT | CASSLDSSTEAFF
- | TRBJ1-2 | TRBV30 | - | TGTGCCTGGAGTTTAGGGCACAGGGAAGGCTACACCTTC | CAWSLGHREGYTF
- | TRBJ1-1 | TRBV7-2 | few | TGTGCCAGCAGCCACTGGCCCGGGAACACTGAAGCTTTCTTT | CASSHWPGNTEAFF
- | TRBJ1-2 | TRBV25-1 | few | TGTGCCAGCAGTGATGGTTTGGGAGTTAACTATGGCTACACCTTC | CASSDGLGVNYGYTF
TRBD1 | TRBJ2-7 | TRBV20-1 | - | TGCAGTGCTAGAGCCCCGGGACAGGGGTGGAACGAGCAGTACTTC | CSARAPGQGWNEQYF
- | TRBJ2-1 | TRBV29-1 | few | TGCAGCGTGGCTTCTAGATCTACCCTAATTTACAATGAGCAGTTCTTC | CSVASRSTLIYNEQFF
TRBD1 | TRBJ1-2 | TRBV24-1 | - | TGTGCCACCAGTGATCCTAGGGACAGTCCGTGGGATGATGGCTACACCTTC | CATSDPRDSPWDDGYTF
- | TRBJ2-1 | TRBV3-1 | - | TGTGCCAGCAGCCAAAGTAGTGAGCAGTTCTTC | CASSQSSEQFF
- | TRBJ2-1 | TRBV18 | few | TGTGCCAGCTCACCTACCCTGCAGGGAAGGGACAATGAGCAGTTCTTC | CASSPTLQGRDNEQFF
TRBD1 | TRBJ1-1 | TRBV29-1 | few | TGCAGCGTCCGAGTGACAGGGGGAGGCACTGAAGCTTTCTTT | CSVRVTGGGTEAFF
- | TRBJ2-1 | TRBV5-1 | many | TGCGCCAGCAGCTTGACGAGACTGACCCACAATGAGCAGTTCTTC | CASSLTRLTHNEQFF
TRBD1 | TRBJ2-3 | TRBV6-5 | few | TGTGCCAGCAGTCCCCAGGGGACAGGGCGCACAGATACGCAGTATTTT | CASSPQGTGRTDTQYF
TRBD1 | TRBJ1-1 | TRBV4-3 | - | TGCGCCAGCAGCCGAGACAGGGTCGAGCTTGGTGAAGCTTTCTTT | CASSRDRVELGEAFF
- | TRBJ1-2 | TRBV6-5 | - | TGTGCCACCGCGAGAGGGGGACTTTTTGGCTACACCTTC | CATARGGLFGYTF
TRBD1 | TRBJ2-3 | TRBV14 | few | TGTGCCAGCAGCCAAACAGGGGTGACAGATACGCAGTATTTT | CASSQTGVTDTQYF
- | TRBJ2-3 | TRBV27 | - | TGTGCCAGCAGCTCATTACGCGACCCGGGGGCCTTCACAGATACGCAGTATTTT | CASSSLRDPGAFTDTQYF
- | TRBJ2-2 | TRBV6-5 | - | TGTGCCAGCAGTTACTCGTGGGAGGGGGAGCTGTTTTTT | CASSYSWEGELFF
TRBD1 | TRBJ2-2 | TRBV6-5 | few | TGTGCCAGCACCGAGGACAGGGCAACCGGGGAGCTGTTTTTT | CASTEDRATGELFF
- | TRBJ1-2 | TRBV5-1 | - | TGCGCCAGCAGCCCCTCGGCGGGGGTTGACTATGGCTACACCTTC | CASSPSAGVDYGYTF
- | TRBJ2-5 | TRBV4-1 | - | TGCGCCAGCAGCCAAGCTGTACAAGAGACCCAGTACTTC | CASSQAVQETQYF
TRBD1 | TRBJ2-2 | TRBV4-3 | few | TGCGCCAGCAGCCAAGGAACAGGGGGTGGGGAGCTGTTTTTT | CASSQGTGGGELFF
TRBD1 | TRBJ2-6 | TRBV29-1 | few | TGCAGCGTTTTACAGGGGGCGAGGGGGACCAACGTCCTGACTTTC | CSVLQGARGTNVLTF
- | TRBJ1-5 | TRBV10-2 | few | TGCGCCAGCAGTGAGTATCGTCAGGGGAATCAGCCCCAGCATTTT | CASSEYRQGNQPQHF
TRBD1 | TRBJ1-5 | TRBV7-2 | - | TGTGCCAGCAGCTTAGACTACAGGGGTGGAAGTCAGCCCCAGCATTTT | CASSLDYRGGSQPQHF
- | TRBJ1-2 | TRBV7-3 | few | TGTGCCAGCAGCTTAACGGTGCGAGATGGCTACACCTTC | CASSLTVRDGYTF
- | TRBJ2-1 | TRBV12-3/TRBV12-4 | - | TGTGCCAGCAGCAATTTGGGCCGGACTAATGAGCAGTTCTTC | CASSNLGRTNEQFF
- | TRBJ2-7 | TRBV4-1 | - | TGCGCCAGCGCCTGGGGTCCAGGGATGAGCGAGCAGTACTTC | CASAWGPGMSEQYF
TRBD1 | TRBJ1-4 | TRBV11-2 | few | TGTGCCAGCAGCTTAGACAGGGGGCGGTATGAAAAACTGTTTTTT | CASSLDRGRYEKLFF
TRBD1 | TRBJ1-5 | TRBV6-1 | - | TGTGCCAGCAGTGACCTGACAGGGGATTATAGCAATCAGCCCCAGCATTTT | CASSDLTGDYSNQPQHF
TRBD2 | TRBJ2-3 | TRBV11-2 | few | TGTGCCAGCAGCGCCGTAGCGGGGGGGAGTACAGATACGCAGTATTTT | CASSAVAGGSTDTQYF
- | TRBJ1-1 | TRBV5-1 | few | TGCGCCAGCAGCTTGCTAAGTACCGCCGACACTGAAGCTTTCTTT | CASSLLSTADTEAFF
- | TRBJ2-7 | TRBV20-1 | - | TGCAGTGCTAGAGTTCAGATCGGACCAACAACGGCCTACGAGCAGTACTTC | CSARVQIGPTTAYEQYF
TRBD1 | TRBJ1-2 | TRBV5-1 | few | TGCGCCAGCAGCTTGGCCTCGGGACAGTTGGATGGCTACACCTTC | CASSLASGQLDGYTF
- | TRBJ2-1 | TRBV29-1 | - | TGCAGCGTAGGGTCCTTCCCTGGGTATGAGCAGTTCTTC | CSVGSFPGYEQFF
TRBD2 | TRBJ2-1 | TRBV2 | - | TGTGCCAGCAGTGTTTTAGGACTAGCGGGGGAAACCTACAATGAGCAGTTCTTC | CASSVLGLAGETYNEQFF
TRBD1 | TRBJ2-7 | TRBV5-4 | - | TGTGCCAGCAGCCAAGGGAAGGGGGCTTCCTACGAGCAGTACTTC | CASSQGKGASYEQYF
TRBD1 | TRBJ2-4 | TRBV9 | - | TGTGCCAGCAGCGCTGAATTCCAGGGGGCTAGGTACTTC | CASSAEFQGARYF
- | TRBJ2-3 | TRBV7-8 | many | TGTGCCAGCAGCTCCCCAGATACGCAGTATTTT | CASSSPDTQYF
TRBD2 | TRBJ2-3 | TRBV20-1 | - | TGCAGTGCTAGAGTACTAGCGGCCACAGATACGCAGTATTTT | CSARVLAATDTQYF
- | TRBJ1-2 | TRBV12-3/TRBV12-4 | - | TGTGCCAGCAGTTTAGAGATGGGGTCCGGCTACACCTTC | CASSLEMGSGYTF
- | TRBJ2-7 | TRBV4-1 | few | TGCGCCAGCAGCCTGTGGCAGGGGAGGGAGCAGTACTTC | CASSLWQGREQYF
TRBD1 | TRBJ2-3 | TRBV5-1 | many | TGCGCCAGCAGCTCGATTCGGACAGGGTACACAGATACGCAGTATTTT | CASSSIRTGYTDTQYF
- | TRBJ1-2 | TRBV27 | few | TGTGCCAGCAGGGGCCTCGGGATTTCTAACTATGGCTACACCTTC | CASRGLGISNYGYTF
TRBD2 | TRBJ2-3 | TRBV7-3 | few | TGTGCCAGCAGCTCGGGACTAGCGGGGGGTAGAGATACGCAGTATTTT | CASSSGLAGGRDTQYF
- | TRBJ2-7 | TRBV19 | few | TGTGCCAGTAGTATCCGGGGGGCTCCTCATTACGAGCAGTACTTC | CASSIRGAPHYEQYF
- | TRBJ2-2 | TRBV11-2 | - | TGTGCCAGCAGCCCAACAGGACGGGTGAACACCGGGGAGCTGTTTTTT | CASSPTGRVNTGELFF
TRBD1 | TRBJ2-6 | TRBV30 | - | TGTGCCTGGATCCGGACAGGGGGCTTAACCCGCTCTGGGGCCAACGTCCTGACTTTC | CAWIRTGGLTRSGANVLTF
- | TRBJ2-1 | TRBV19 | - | TGTGCCAGTAGTATAGGTTTAACGAGGAATGAGCAGTTCTTC | CASSIGLTRNEQFF